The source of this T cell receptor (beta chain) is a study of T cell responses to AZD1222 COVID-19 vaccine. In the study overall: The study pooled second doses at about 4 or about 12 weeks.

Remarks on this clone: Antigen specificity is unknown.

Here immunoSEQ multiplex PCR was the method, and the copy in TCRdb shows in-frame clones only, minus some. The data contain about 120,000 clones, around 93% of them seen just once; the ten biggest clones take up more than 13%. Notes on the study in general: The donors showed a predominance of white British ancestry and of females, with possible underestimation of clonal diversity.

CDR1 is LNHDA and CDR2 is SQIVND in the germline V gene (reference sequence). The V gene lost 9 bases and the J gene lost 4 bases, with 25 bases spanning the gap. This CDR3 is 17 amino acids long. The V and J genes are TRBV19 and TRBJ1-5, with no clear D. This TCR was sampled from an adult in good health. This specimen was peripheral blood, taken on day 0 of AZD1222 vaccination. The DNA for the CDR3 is TGTGCCAGCGATCATACGGGCCCCTTTCCGGCTAATCAGCCCCAGCATTTT. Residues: CASDHTGPFPANQPQHF.